The rows below give T cell receptor beta chains drawn from one sample of a study of blood T cell repertoires in COVID-19. The method was immunoSEQ multiplex PCR; TCRdb's version includes in-frame clones alone and lacks a portion of them. The sample consists of around 90,000 clones, almost 90% of them appearing once. Sequenced input: peripheral blood. The receptors stem from a man aged 45-65 years with COVID-19, enrolled during active disease. CDR3s include the opening cysteine and the closing phenylalanine or tryptophan. Fields, in order: D gene, J gene, V gene, clone size, CDR3 DNA, CDR3 protein. The D gene is left open where the match is weak. Not every row has a clone size; where given, it reads once, few, many or a size class.

>TRBD1|TRBJ2-5|TRBV6-5|NA
TGTGCCAGCAGTCAAACGACAGGGTGGGGGAAGACCCAGTACTTC
CASSQTTGWGKTQYF
>NA|TRBJ1-5|TRBV18|NA
TGTGCCAGCTCACCAAGCTCAAGTCGCAATCAGCCCCAGCATTTT
CASSPSSSRNQPQHF
>NA|TRBJ1-2|TRBV6-5|once
TGTGCCAGCAAATTCGGGTCAAACTATGGCTACACCTTC
CASKFGSNYGYTF
>NA|TRBJ1-1|TRBV5-1|NA
TGCGCCAGCAGCCTACCAGGGTCGAACACTGAAGCTTTCTTT
CASSLPGSNTEAFF
>TRBD1|TRBJ2-5|TRBV7-9|NA
TGTGCCAGCAGCTCCTGGACAGGGGGCGAGGAGACCCAGTACTTC
CASSSWTGGEETQYF
>NA|TRBJ1-1|TRBV9|NA
TGTGCCAGCAGCAAGGACACTATGAACACTGAAGCTTTCTTT
CASSKDTMNTEAFF
>NA|TRBJ1-1|TRBV28|NA
TGTGCCACCGGAGGGCACACTGAAGCTTTCTTT
CATGGHTEAFF
>NA|TRBJ1-1|TRBV10-3|NA
TGTGCCATCAGTGTACTAGGGCTCACTGAAGCTTTCTTT
CAISVLGLTEAFF
>TRBD1|TRBJ2-3|TRBV7-9|NA
TGTGCCAGCAGCCTCCGGGACAGTAGCACAGATACGCAGTATTTT
CASSLRDSSTDTQYF
>TRBD2|TRBJ2-5|TRBV9|NA
TGTGCCAGCAGCGTAGGTAGCGGGGTGGTCGAGACCCAGTACTTC
CASSVGSGVVETQYF
>NA|TRBJ2-7|TRBV11-3|NA
TGTGCCAGCAGCTTAGCCCCCGGGACACTCTACGAGCAGTACTTC
CASSLAPGTLYEQYF
>NA|TRBJ1-1|TRBV2|NA
TGTGCCAGCAAAATCTCTACGGGGGACACTGAAGCTTTCTTT
CASKISTGDTEAFF
>NA|TRBJ2-1|TRBV7-9|NA
TGTGCCAGCAGCTTAGGCCGTCGGGAAAACAATGAGCAGTTCTTC
CASSLGRRENNEQFF
>TRBD1|TRBJ1-5|TRBV30|NA
TGTGCCTGGAGCCGGGACAGTGATCAGCCCCAGCATTTT
CAWSRDSDQPQHF
>NA|TRBJ1-1|TRBV5-4|NA
TGTGCCAGCAGACCCAGCGGGGGGAAGACTGAAGCTTTCTTT
CASRPSGGKTEAFF
>NA|TRBJ1-2|TRBV5-4|NA
TGTGCCAGCAGCCGGAGTGACGCTATCTATGGCTACACCTTC
CASSRSDAIYGYTF
>NA|TRBJ1-5|TRBV10-3|NA
TGTGCCTCCCGGGAGGGTAATAGCAATCAGCCCCAGCATTTT
CASREGNSNQPQHF
>NA|TRBJ1-3|TRBV6-5|NA
TGTGCCAGCAGTTCCATTCAATCTGGAAACACCATATATTTT
CASSSIQSGNTIYF
>NA|TRBJ1-4|TRBV6-5|NA
TGTGCCAGCAGTTACCGCAGGGTGCTTAATGAAAAACTGTTTTTT
CASSYRRVLNEKLFF
>NA|TRBJ1-6|TRBV7-8|NA
TGTGCCAGCAGCTTAGAGCGGGGGGGCAATTCACCCCTCCACTTT
CASSLERGGNSPLHF
>NA|TRBJ2-2|TRBV5-1|NA
TGCGCCAGCAGCTTGGAGGCAGGGGGGACCGGGGAGCTGTTTTTT
CASSLEAGGTGELFF
>NA|TRBJ1-2|TRBV4-2|NA
TGTGCCAGCAGCCAAGTGTCCAGGGTAGTCTATGGCTACACCTTC
CASSQVSRVVYGYTF
>TRBD2|TRBJ2-1|TRBV2|NA
TGTGCCAGCAGAAACGGGGGGTCCTACAATGAGCAGTTCTTC
CASRNGGSYNEQFF
>NA|TRBJ2-4|TRBV11-1|NA
TGTGCCAGCAGTTCCCCGGGGGACCGAGAAAACATTCAGTACTTC
CASSSPGDRENIQYF
>NA|TRBJ1-6|TRBV28|few
TGTGCCAGCAGTTTACGTCGGGTCTATAATTCACCCCTCCACTTT
CASSLRRVYNSPLHF
>NA|TRBJ2-2|TRBV10-3|once
TGTGCCATCGCAGACAGAAACACCGGGGAGCTGTTTTTT
CAIADRNTGELFF
>NA|TRBJ2-5|TRBV7-9|NA
TGTGCCAGCAGCTTAAATTGGCCTCAGTTTGTCCAAGAGACCCAGTACTTC
CASSLNWPQFVQETQYF
>NA|TRBJ2-3|TRBV4-3|NA
TGCGCCAGCAGCCAAGTAGCAGCAATTAGCACAGATACGCAGTATTTT
CASSQVAAISTDTQYF
>NA|TRBJ1-1|TRBV7-3|NA
TGTGCCAGCAGCTTAAGCGGAAGGACAGTGAACACTGAAGCTTTCTTT
CASSLSGRTVNTEAFF
>TRBD1|TRBJ2-1|TRBV7-9|NA
TGTGCCAGCAGCTTATTCCGGACAGGGGGCAATGAGCAGTTCTTC
CASSLFRTGGNEQFF
>TRBD1|TRBJ1-5|TRBV7-8|once
TGTGCCAGCAGCTTAGCGTACAGGGGACAGGATCAGCCCCAGCATTTT
CASSLAYRGQDQPQHF
>NA|TRBJ1-2|TRBV19|once
TGTGCCAGTAGTAGGGCCTCTGGGGGCTACACCTTC
CASSRASGGYTF
>NA|TRBJ1-1|TRBV30|NA
TGTGCCTGGAGACACGATCGCGGGGGCTTCGGCACTGAAGCTTTCTTT
CAWRHDRGGFGTEAFF
>TRBD1|TRBJ2-6|TRBV5-1|NA
TGCGCCACAGGACAGGGGAGCTCCTCTGGGGCCAACGTCCTGACTTTC
CATGQGSSSGANVLTF
>TRBD1|TRBJ1-5|TRBV2|NA
TGTGCCACCACGGGACAGCACCTAATTAGCAATCAGCCCCAGCATTTT
CATTGQHLISNQPQHF
>NA|TRBJ2-1|TRBV9|NA
TGTGCCAGCAGCGTAGATCCGGGTTTTAGTGAGCAGTTCTTC
CASSVDPGFSEQFF
>NA|TRBJ2-1|TRBV21-1|NA
TGTGCCAGCAGCACAATGTACAGGGCATTTTATGAGCAGTTCTTC
CASSTMYRAFYEQFF
>TRBD1|TRBJ1-1|TRBV5-1|few
TGCGCCAGCAGCTTGGACAGGGGGAACACTGAAGCTTTCTTT
CASSLDRGNTEAFF
>NA|TRBJ1-5|TRBV30|NA
TGTGCCTGGAGTACGGGGTTAAGCAATCAGCCCCAGCATTTT
CAWSTGLSNQPQHF
>TRBD1|TRBJ1-1|TRBV4-2|NA
TGTGCCAGCAGCCAAGCTACGACAGGGAGTTCTGAAGCTTTCTTT
CASSQATTGSSEAFF
>TRBD1|TRBJ1-4|TRBV4-3|NA
TGCGCCAGCAGCCAAGAACCCTATGGACAGGGGGGAAAACTGTTTTTT
CASSQEPYGQGGKLFF
>TRBD1|TRBJ1-6|TRBV5-1|once
TGCGCCAGCAGCTTGGAGACAGGGGCAGGTAATTCACCCCTCCACTTT
CASSLETGAGNSPLHF
>TRBD1|TRBJ1-6|TRBV27|NA
TGTGCCAGCAGTCCAGGACAGGGGTTTACCTATAATTCACCCCTCCACTTT
CASSPGQGFTYNSPLHF
>TRBD2|TRBJ2-3|TRBV10-2|NA
TGCGCCAGCAGTCAGCGGGGGGGCGTGGATACGCAGTATTTT
CASSQRGGVDTQYF
>TRBD2|TRBJ2-7|TRBV30|NA
TGTGCCTGGAGTGGTCAGGGACTAGCGGGGGTCCGGAGCTCCTACGAGCAGTACTTC
CAWSGQGLAGVRSSYEQYF
>NA|TRBJ1-2|TRBV19|few
TGTGCCAGTAGTTGGGCTGGGCCTTATGGCTACACCTTC
CASSWAGPYGYTF
>NA|TRBJ2-1|TRBV2|once
TGTGCCAGCAGTGAATTGGGGGGGGGCATCGACAATGAGCAGTTCTTC
CASSELGGGIDNEQFF
>TRBD2|TRBJ2-2|TRBV7-2|NA
TGTGCCAGCAGGCGCCGGACTAGCGACGGCGGGGAGCTGTTTTTT
CASRRRTSDGGELFF
>TRBD1|TRBJ1-6|TRBV6-5|NA
TGTGCCAGCAGTTCGGACAGGGGGCCCCAATCACCCCTCCACTTT
CASSSDRGPQSPLHF
>NA|TRBJ1-5|TRBV28|NA
TGTGCCAGTTTTTTAAGGGGGGGAAGCAATCAGCCCCAGCATTTT
CASFLRGGSNQPQHF
>TRBD1|TRBJ1-1|TRBV3-1/TRBV3-2|NA
TGTGCCAGCAGCATAATACAGGGGCCGGCTTTCTTT
CASSIIQGPAFF
>NA|TRBJ2-7|TRBV6-1|NA
TGTGCCAGCAGTGAACGGGGTTACGAGCAGTACTTC
CASSERGYEQYF
>TRBD1|TRBJ1-1|TRBV18|NA
TGTGCCAGCTCCCAGGGACAGGGGTACACTGAAGCTTTCTTT
CASSQGQGYTEAFF
>NA|TRBJ1-5|TRBV18|NA
TGTGCCAGCTCACCACGAGGGGGTGAACAGCCCCAGCATTTT
CASSPRGGEQPQHF
>NA|TRBJ2-2|TRBV29-1|NA
TGCAGCGCCGGGACACAGCTAACGTGGAACACCGGGGAGCTGTTTTTT
CSAGTQLTWNTGELFF
>NA|TRBJ1-2|TRBV20-1|NA
TGCAGTTACGGGGGGCGTAGTGGCTACACCTTC
CSYGGRSGYTF
>TRBD1|TRBJ1-1|TRBV25-1|NA
TGTGCCAGCAAACAGGGGGCGAACACTGAAGCTTTCTTT
CASKQGANTEAFF